This T cell receptor (beta chain) is from a study of spatial heterogeneity in lung cancer. TCRdb fed the 5' RACE reads into MiXCR, producing one record per CDR3 protein. Among tens of thousands of distinct CDR3 sequences listed, under 8% were seen once. V shed 4 bases and J shed 0 bases, with 10 bases lying between them. The CDR3 is 15 amino acids. Germline V gives CDR1 LGHDT, CDR2 YNNKEL (reference sequence). Time point here: sample taken at primary tumor resection. A note on this clonotype: Its antigen is as yet unknown.

The study, taken as a whole, reports: Counts that tracked tumor mutation counts were those of expanded intratumoral alpha and beta TCRs. Of tumor T cells, an estimated coverage of around 6.3% was reached for alpha chains and approximately 12% for beta chains.

This receptor was identified in a male donor with early-stage non-small cell lung cancer. Here the sequenced sample was lung tumor tissue, taken at surgery. The chain carries TRBV3-1 and TRBJ2-4; D gene unclear. The CDR3: CASSLGSLAKNIQYF. The CDR3 DNA reads TGTGCCAGCAGCCTGGGTTCCCTAGCCAAAAACATTCAGTACTTC.